This TCR beta chain is drawn from a study of PD-1 blockade in classical Hodgkin lymphoma. General study results and limits: Before treatment, TCR diversity in newly diagnosed patients was reportedly lower than in healthy donors. CD4+ TCR diversity rose significantly by C4D1, and CD8+ TCR diversity did not.

Concerning this clone itself: Its antigen remains unknown.

Every patient experienced relapse after autologous stem cell transplantation, and brentuximab vedotin exposure varied. Patients' outcomes at their best amounted to complete response, partial response or progressive disease. Sequencing used immunoSEQ multiplex PCR; TCRdb keeps in-frame clones, though not all of them. The sample includes 95,000 or so clones, 80% to 85% of them seen just once. V lost 3 bases to trimming and J lost 3 bases, with 7 bases between them. The germline CDR1 and CDR2 sequences are SGHNT and YENEEA. CDR3 length: 13 residues. The sequencing used peripheral blood mononuclear cells (PBMCs), collected at baseline. The V gene is TRBV11-3, the J gene TRBJ2-3; possible D gene TRBD2, 6 bases. The TCR comes from a human donor with classical Hodgkin lymphoma. CDR3 protein: CASSLGGTDTQYF. In nucleotides, the CDR3 is TGTGCCAGCAGCTTGGGGGGAACAGATACGCAGTATTTT.